This TCR beta chain is drawn from a study of metastatic and nonmetastatic thyroid tumors. Study in general: Repertoire comparisons spanned blood and tumor or nodule tissue from malignant and benign thyroid patients.

Treatment of any kind had been given to no patient before thyroid surgery. Through MiXCR, TCRdb re-clonotyped the PCR reads. The sample has under 35,000 clones; 17% are singletons. The ends were cut back, 5 bases at V and 2 bases at J, with 13 bases in the middle. Germline CDR1 and CDR2: LGHNA and YNFKEQ. The CDR3 runs to 15 residues. Overall study findings and caveats: A significant increase in TCR beta diversity was reportedly seen in malignant thyroid tumors relative to benign nodules, in blood and tumor.

This clone came up many times. Its antigen is undetermined. The receptor's source is a female donor with papillary thyroid cancer or a benign thyroid nodule (not recorded which). Some clones in this sample may be carry-over from other donors' samples. Sequenced sample: blood. The chain joins TRBV4-2 to TRBJ1-5; D may be TRBD1 (6 bases). The CDR3 reads CASSVHREGNQPQHF. The CDR3 region has the DNA TGTGCCAGCAGCGTTCACAGGGAGGGCAATCAGCCCCAGCATTTT.